This T cell receptor (beta chain) was captured in a study of T cell clones after liver transplantation. Study-wide background: HCV positivity affected three of eight recipients; the rest lacked autoimmune or viral indications. Study conclusions and caveats: Low donor cell numbers restricted donor-reactive repertoire measurement in a couple of subjects. Donor-reactive sequences fell more than third party-reactive ones, suggesting partial deletion.

CD3+CD4+ and CD3+CD8+ cells were FACS-sorted from thawed unstimulated PBMCs. Libraries were prepared by immunoSEQ multiplex PCR; TCRdb keeps only in-frame clonotypes and omits some of them. The table shows about 80,000 clones, with over 80% occurring only once. Notes on this clone: Antigen: not known.

Material: CD4+ T cells from blood, obtained just over 45 months after liver transplant. This sequence originates from a human patient who received a liver transplant. Some T cells may have come from the graft donor.

CDR3 protein: CASSLARADTQYF. The CDR3, as DNA: TGCGCCAGCAGCTTGGCCCGGGCGGATACGCAGTATTTT. The rearrangement joins TRBV5-1 to TRBJ2-3; D is unresolved. From germline, CDR1 is SGHRS and CDR2 YFSETQ. The CDR3 loop spans 13 amino acids. Trimming shortened V by 0 bases and J by 6 bases, and 8 bases separated the two germline ends.